This TCR beta chain was sequenced for a study of human T cells and chemical hapten exposure (dated by TCRdb to about 2021). Regarding the research as a whole: For sensitization, 2% DPC in acetone was applied to a roughly 2 cm by roughly 2 cm area of upper inner arm skin. Throughout the approximately 22-week study period, patients were also given weekly therapeutic DPC doses on the scalp. Patch testing was done on the upper back using Finn chambers containing 0.01% DPC, and results were scored after 6 days according to International Contact Dermatitis Research Group standards. Most of the patients in the cohort were female, and the cohort covered alopecia areata with under or over 50% scalp involvement, alopecia totalis and alopecia universalis. Libraries were pooled for sequencing, and per-sample TCR yields varied mainly because of small differences in library volumes within the pool. In alopecia patients, the study followed how the peripheral blood TCR repertoire changed in vivo over primary and secondary sensitization to diphenylcyclopropenone (DPC), a hapten. Blood was sampled from patients pre-sensitization (week 0) and at 2, 6 and about 24 weeks after DPC sensitization. Twenty-nine alopecia patients gave blood for TCR sequencing at one to four time points (pre-sensitization, 2, 6 and 24 weeks).

This clonotype has a handful of counts. Its antigen remains unidentified. Per-nucleotide qualities are absent, and no much larger clonotype sits a single base away. Trimming removed 1 base from V and 1 base from J, leaving 7 bases between the germline ends. The CDR3 covers 14 residues, taking in both the cysteine and the phenylalanine. Only the CDR3 region is kept as DNA, spanning 42 bases read in frame from base 1. CDR1 is given as SGHRS and CDR2 as YFSETQ, both from the germline V gene. The label giving this sample's time point can be read as: patch test 3, about 24 weeks after DPC sensitization. Per the publication, the treatment or condition label means: therapeutic diphenylcyclopropenone sensitization with weekly scalp DPC. At every patch-test visit, the blood draw took place before the patch test was put on. Eligible patients were aged 18 to 70, diagnosed with alopecia, deemed suitable for DPC therapy, and excluded if pregnant. Unfractionated whole blood was collected in Tempus Blood RNA tubes, and total RNA was extracted from that blood.

Library preparation was by RACE. TCRdb lists the instrument as NextSeq 500. Library preparation attached unique molecular identifiers to individual cDNA molecules for quantitative, reproducible TCR counting. Each blood RNA sample was used to sequence both TCR alpha and TCR beta chains. Per the source publication's procedure: Samples had a median of roughly 100,000 TCRs, with a range from roughly 23,224 to 700,000. The Decombinator software suite was used to annotate the V, J and CDR3 of the TCR reads. For PS versus PT1 abundance plots, all samples were subsampled to the same number of TCRs (28,000). Expanded TCRs were defined as absent before sensitization and observed at least eight times at the 2-week time point. TCRdb cleaned the public reads at Q25 with fastp, built clones with MiXCR and kept in-frame beta chains. When rows share a CDR3 protein, they turn into one entry using the most common DNA and genes. Clone size and V and J calls follow TCRdb, not the original study. For this sample there are 95,000 to 150,000 distinct CDR3 sequences; around 11% appear just once. Under 2.5% of the sample comes from the top ten.

The full study reports these points: Significantly more large CDR3 similarity clusters were formed by expanded TCRs than by pre-sensitization or healthy control sets, consistent with antigen-driven responses. No change with DPC sensitization was found in the number of TCRs above 1 in 1000 frequency, and no evidence of global repertoire structure alterations was found. All patients had alopecia, a presumed autoimmune disease, so their immune response might differ from that of healthy individuals. Patch test score was positively correlated with the number of PT1 expanded TCRs, with significance at thresholds 8, 16 and 32 but not at 4. Repeated subsampling changed both the strength of the expansion versus patch-test correlation and the threshold at which the correlation became significant.

Specimen: whole blood, collected in connection with sensitization to the hapten diphenylcyclopropenone (DPC). This chain joins TRBV5-1 to TRBJ2-3; the D gene cannot be named for sure. This sequence originates from a woman between 50 and 59 years old with alopecia areata. Some clones in this sample may be carry-over from other donors' samples. The sequence in DNA is TGCGCCAGCAGCTTGAGCCAGGGCACAGATACGCAGTATTTT. Translated, this gives CASSLSQGTDTQYF.